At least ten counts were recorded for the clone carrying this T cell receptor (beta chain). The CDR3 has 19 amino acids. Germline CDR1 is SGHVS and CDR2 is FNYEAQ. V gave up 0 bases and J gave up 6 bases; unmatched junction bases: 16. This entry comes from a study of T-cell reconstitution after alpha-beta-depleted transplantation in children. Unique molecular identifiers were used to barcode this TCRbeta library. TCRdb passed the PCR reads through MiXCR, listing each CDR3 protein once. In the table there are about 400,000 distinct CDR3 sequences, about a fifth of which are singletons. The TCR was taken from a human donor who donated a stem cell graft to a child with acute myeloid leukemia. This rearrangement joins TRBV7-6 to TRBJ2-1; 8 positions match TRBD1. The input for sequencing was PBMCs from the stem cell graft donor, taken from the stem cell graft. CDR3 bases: TGTGCCAGCAGCTTAGCGCAGAGAATAGAGGGACAGGAGGTCAATGAGCAGTTCTTC. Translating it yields CASSLAQRIEGQEVNEQFF. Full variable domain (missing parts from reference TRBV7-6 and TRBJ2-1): GAGVSQSPRYKVTKRGQDVALRCDPISGHVSLYWYRQALGQGPEFLTYFNYEAQQDKSGLPNDRFSAERPEGSISTLTIQRTEQRDSAMYRCASSLAQRIEGQEVNEQFFGPGTRLTVL.